These T cell receptor beta chains were read from a single sample in a study of tumor-infiltrating lymphocytes in primary liver carcinoma. TCRdb passed the multiplex PCR reads through MiXCR, listing each CDR3 protein once. The repertoire includes tens of thousands of distinct CDR3 sequences, around 64% of them detected once, and roughly 29% sits in the top ten. Sequences were obtained from liver tumor tissue from sampling region 5. Source of these receptors: a man aged 40-49 years with primary liver carcinoma and hepatitis B virus infection. Each CDR3 is given with its conserved first and last residue. D genes are given only for firm matches. Some rows mark clone size as missing; the rest say once, few, many or name a class of expanded clone.

d_gene	abundance	v_gene	len	j_gene	CDR3nt	CDR3aa
TRBD2	once	TRBV12-3/TRBV12-4	17	TRBJ2-7	TGTGTCAGCAGCCAATTCCCAGGACTAGCGCAAAGCGACGAGCAGTACTTC	CVSSQFPGLAQSDEQYF
-	-	TRBV5-4	13	TRBJ2-7	TGTGCCAGCAGCATACGACTAACTTACGAGCAGTACTTC	CASSIRLTYEQYF
-	-	TRBV28	15	TRBJ2-7	TGTGCCAGCAACTTACGACTAGGGAGCTACAACGAGCAGTACTTC	CASNLRLGSYNEQYF
TRBD2	many	TRBV6-2/TRBV6-3	15	TRBJ2-1	TGTGCCAGCAGTTCCTTAGCGGGGAGGTATGATGAGCAGTTCTTC	CASSSLAGRYDEQFF
-	-	TRBV29-1	10	TRBJ1-1	TGCAGCGTTCTCGGCATTGAAGCTTTGTTT	CSVLGIEALF
-	medium-sized	TRBV6-6	13	TRBJ2-7	TGTGCCAGCAGACGAGAAAGTGGTTACGAGCAGTACTTC	CASRRESGYEQYF
TRBD1	-	TRBV6-6	17	TRBJ2-3	TGTGCCAGCAGTTACGTCTGGGTCAGGGGGCTGAGAGATACGCACTATTTT	CASSYVWVRGLRDTHYF
TRBD1	-	TRBV2	14	TRBJ2-7	TGTGCCACCACAGCCGGGACAGGGGGCAACGAGCAGTACTTC	CATTAGTGGNEQYF
-	-	TRBV6-2/TRBV6-3	15	TRBJ1-5	TGTGCCAGTAGCGTGCAGGGAGGTGGCAATCAGCCCCAGCATTTT	CASSVQGGGNQPQHF
TRBD2	many	TRBV4-1	16	TRBJ2-1	TGCGCCAGCAGCCAAGGTCCCCGGGAGGGCCGAGGTGAGCAGTTCTTC	CASSQGPREGRGEQFF
TRBD1	-	TRBV11-2	15	TRBJ2-1	TGTGCCAGTACGGGGGGGACAGGGGGCGGCAATGAGCAGTTCTTC	CASTGGTGGGNEQFF
-	-	TRBV5-6	14	TRBJ2-1	TGTGTCAGCAGATTCGGTGCGGTGGGCAATGAGCAGTTCTTC	CVSRFGAVGNEQFF
-	many	TRBV7-8	12	TRBJ1-5	TGTGCCAGCAGCGACCAGGTTCAGCCCCAGCATTTT	CASSDQVQPQHF
-	many	TRBV5-6	15	TRBJ2-7	TGTGCCAGCACCCTTTTCGGACCCAGGAGGGACGAGCAGTACTTC	CASTLFGPRRDEQYF
TRBD1	medium-sized	TRBV10-3	14	TRBJ2-1	TGTGCCATCAGTGAAAGGGGACAGGGAGATGAGCAGTTCTTC	CAISERGQGDEQFF
-	many	TRBV12-3/TRBV12-4	13	TRBJ1-2	TGTGCCAGCAGTCTACAGGATTCAGATGGCTACACCTTC	CASSLQDSDGYTF
-	-	TRBV5-4	13	TRBJ1-2	TGTGCCAGCAGCTTAAATGGGGGTGCCGGGCACACCTTC	CASSLNGGAGHTF
-	-	TRBV11-2	17	TRBJ2-7	TGTGCCAGCAGCTCAGACTTCGGGACACCTAGCTCCTACGAGCAATACTTC	CASSSDFGTPSSYEQYF
TRBD2	-	TRBV12-3/TRBV12-4	15	TRBJ2-3	TGTGTCAGCAGCCGACTAGCGGGAGGCACAGATATGCAGTATTTT	CVSSRLAGGTDMQYF
-	-	TRBV5-5	14	TRBJ1-4	TGTGCCTGCAGCTTGGAGTGGACTCGGGAAAAGCTGTTTTTT	CACSLEWTREKLFF
TRBD2	-	TRBV5-4	16	TRBJ2-5	TGTACCAGCAGCACCCTAAGCGGGAGGCTTCAAGAGACCCAGTACTTC	CTSSTLSGRLQETQYF
-	-	TRBV6-2/TRBV6-3	14	TRBJ2-7	TGTGCCAGCAGTTCCGGACTCGATACATACGAGAAGTACTTC	CASSSGLDTYEKYF
-	-	TRBV11-2	14	TRBJ2-3	TGTGCCAGCAACCAGGGCTCCCCGTCAGATACGCAGTATTTC	CASNQGSPSDTQYF